The present T cell receptor (beta chain) was sequenced within a study of T cells in Graves' hyperthyroidism and ophthalmopathy. Overall study context: Once the initial diagnosis was made, peripheral blood was obtained before any treatment.

Regions amplified from RNA transcripts were the TCR beta CDR3 regions. First-round RT-PCR of the TCR CDR3 relied on the HTBI primer set. TCRdb re-analysed the multiplex PCR reads in MiXCR, keeping a single row per CDR3 protein. The table lists roughly 600,000 distinct CDR3 sequences, roughly 15% of them singletons. The diagnostic basis comprised clinical symptoms, serum thyroxine and TRAb, thyroid ultrasound and orbital computed tomography. This sample holds PBMCs from less than 13 ml fresh peripheral blood. The CDR3 runs to 15 residues. Trimming cost V 0 bases and J 0 bases; bases outside gene matches: 3. From germline, CDR1 is DFQATT and CDR2 SNEGSKA (reference sequence). Many counts were recorded for this clonotype.

Sequenced input: blood. This sequence originates from a woman aged 50 to 60 with Graves' ophthalmopathy. The chain employs TRBV20-1 and TRBJ2-3, with 7 bases matching TRBD2. In nucleotides, the CDR3 is TGCAGTGCTAGAGAAGCGGGACTGAGCACAGATACGCAGTATTTT. Translated: CSAREAGLSTDTQYF.